The clone carrying this T cell receptor beta chain was recorded a few times. Its antigen is still unknown. This sample was taken from a study of beta chain features in type 1 diabetes. Study-level background: The study examined about 100 million sorted cells across all samples. Study outcomes and limitations: Reduced insertions and increased deletions marked VDJ junctions in type 1 diabetes patients. A moderate, significant TCRB CDR3 shortening appeared in type 1 diabetes across four CD4+ subsets.

Expressed TCRB transcripts were sequenced after all isolated RNA was converted to cDNA. The data were produced by immunoSEQ multiplex PCR, yet TCRdb's version contains in-frame clones alone and is incomplete. The sample lists 500,000 to 800,000 clones; roughly an eighth were seen once. CDR3 length: 12 residues. V lost 2 bases and J 9 bases, leaving 8 bases between the germline ends. Per the germline V gene, CDR1 is KGHSH and CDR2 is LQKENI. The sequence derives from a man aged 25-45 years with type 1 diabetes. The chain combines TRBV18 with TRBJ2-1; D is undetermined. Material for sequencing was naive CD4+ T cells from blood. CDR3 amino acids: CASSPGVVEQFF. The CDR3 region has the DNA TGTGCCAGCTCACCAGGGGTCGTTGAGCAGTTCTTC.